This TCR beta chain was sequenced for a study of cytomegalovirus exposure and HLA in healthy donors. Study information: Around 89 million unique TCRs from HLA-typed donors made up an early data release. Study-wide results and limits: Compared with the roughly 700-donor mean, an Asian-associated ancestry cluster reportedly had fewer N-insertions, according to a later analysis.

About this clone: Its matching antigen is unknown.

The CDR3 has 13 amino acids. Germline V gene lookup returns CDR1 SGHVS and CDR2 FNYEAQ. Primers included in the PCR were 60 Vbeta and 13 Jbeta primers. The method was immunoSEQ multiplex PCR; TCRdb's version includes in-frame clones alone and lacks a portion of them. The sample lists 45,000 to 65,000 clones; approximately 70% were seen once. The TCR sequence derives from a man aged 18 to 30 in good health and CMV-seronegative. Sample: PBMCs. The chain has TRBV7-6 and TRBJ2-2; 10 bases match TRBD2. CDR3 protein: CAVGTSASGELFF. The CDR3 nucleotides read TGTGCAGTAGGGACTAGCGCTTCCGGGGAGCTGTTTTTT.